The clone carrying this TCR beta chain has ten or more counts. Its cognate antigen is unknown. The sample belongs to a study of prognosis after radiotherapy for stage I lung cancer. Whole-study context: The non-small cell lung cancer patients were all considered medically inoperable, with comorbidities accounting for this in 11 to 12 of them.

CT and PET/CT showed node-negative disease in all patients, none of whom had received prior chemotherapy or radiotherapy or had other malignancies. Peripheral venous blood was drawn in roughly 5.4-milliliter volumes, with a draw taken at each of two separate time points. General study results and limits: Patients with distant metastases had lower Shannon entropy after stereotactic body radiation therapy.

From genomic DNA, two-round multiplex PCR was used to amplify TCR beta CDR3. Gene-specific primers for each TRBV and TRBJ gene drove first-round PCR. TCRdb independently ran MiXCR on the multiplex PCR reads; one entry per CDR3 protein. The sample consists of tens of thousands of distinct CDR3 sequences, 26% of them appearing once. CDR3 size: 15 residues. CDR1 is SGHVS, CDR2 FQNEAQ, per germline. Trimming stripped 1 base from V and 7 bases from J, with 16 bases between. Source: PBMCs, taken before or after stereotactic body radiation therapy (not recorded which). The V and J genes are TRBV7-8 and TRBJ1-2; D remains unclear. The clonotype was recovered from a donor aged 50 or older with non-small cell lung cancer. The CDR3 DNA reads as TGTGCCAGCAGCTTAGGCGGGGAAATCGAGGGTGGCTACACCTTC. Its translation is CASSLGGEIEGGYTF.